These T cell receptor beta chains were read from a single sample in a study of blood T cell repertoires in COVID-19. Profiling relied on immunoSEQ multiplex PCR, and the TCRdb table lists in-frame clones only, not all of them. This sample has a few hundred thousand clones, with more than 75% found just once. Sequenced material: peripheral blood. These receptors all stem from a man older than 75 with acute or convalescent COVID-19. The CDR3 runs from the conserved cysteine through the conserved F or W. The D gene is left open where the match is weak.

v_gene	j_gene	d_gene	CDR3aa
TRBV28	TRBJ2-1	TRBD2	CASSPIPSGNSYNEQFF
TRBV6-4	TRBJ1-5	TRBD1	CASRNRGLSNQPQHF
TRBV6-2/TRBV6-3	TRBJ1-4	-	CASSYSPQGSKLFF
TRBV7-3	TRBJ2-5	-	CASSHPGETQYF
TRBV4-1	TRBJ2-1	TRBD2	CASSQLAVSSYNEQFF
TRBV19	TRBJ1-6	TRBD1	CASSSRGRESLHF
TRBV7-2	TRBJ1-3	-	CASSTTGTPGNTIYF
TRBV28	TRBJ1-6	-	CASSFNNLLFQPLHF
TRBV1	TRBJ1-5	-	CTSSQGGNSNQPQHF
TRBV19	TRBJ1-1	-	CASSFLPTAITGTEAFF
TRBV27	TRBJ2-7	TRBD2	CASSSTSGIGEQYF
TRBV10-2	TRBJ2-5	TRBD2	CASRGLAGGETQYF
TRBV12-3/TRBV12-4	TRBJ2-7	TRBD1	CASSHAGGYEQYF